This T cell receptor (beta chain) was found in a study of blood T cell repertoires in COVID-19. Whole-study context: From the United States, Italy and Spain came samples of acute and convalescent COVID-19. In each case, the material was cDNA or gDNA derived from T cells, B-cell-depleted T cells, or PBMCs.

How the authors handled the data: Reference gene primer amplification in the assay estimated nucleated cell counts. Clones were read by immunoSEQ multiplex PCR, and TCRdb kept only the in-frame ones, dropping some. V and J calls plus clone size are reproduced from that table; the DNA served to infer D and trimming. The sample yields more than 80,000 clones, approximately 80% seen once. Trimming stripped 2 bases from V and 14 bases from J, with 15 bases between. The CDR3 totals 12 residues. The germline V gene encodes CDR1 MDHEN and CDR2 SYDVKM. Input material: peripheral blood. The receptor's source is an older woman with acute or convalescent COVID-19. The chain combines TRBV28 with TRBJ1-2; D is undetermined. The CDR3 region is CASSLASSPSTF. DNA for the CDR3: TGTGCCAGCAGTTTAGCGAGCTCCCCTTCGACCTTC.